The clone carrying this T cell receptor (beta chain) was seen many times. Its antigen remains unknown. The cDNA had a unique molecular identifier and a template-switch universal primer site. Each CDR3 protein gets one entry after TCRdb re-called the 5' RACE reads with MiXCR. The top ten hold about 1.5% of the sample, which has approximately 600,000 distinct CDR3 sequences, 7% to 7.5% seen once. All donors were healthy Caucasians. This entry belongs to a study of identical twins. Study results and limitations: There was more out-of-frame TCR alpha sharing in monozygotic twins than models estimated. Insertion counts were lower in abundant cord blood beta clonotypes, a trend that memory repertoires did not show.

V lost 1 base to trimming and J lost 5 bases; unmatched junction nucleotides: 7. Looked up from germline, CDR1 is SQVTM and CDR2 is ANQGSEA. The CDR3 is made up of 15 amino acids. This sample also belongs to another study, concerning yellow fever vaccine responses in identical twins.

The chain links TRBV29-1 to TRBJ2-2; 7 bases fit TRBD2. Input material: PBMCs. The receptor was isolated from a woman younger than 30 in good health. The CDR3 sequence is CSVEARGGSTGELFF. For the CDR3, the DNA is TGCAGCGTTGAAGCTCGGGGAGGGAGTACCGGGGAGCTGTTTTTT.